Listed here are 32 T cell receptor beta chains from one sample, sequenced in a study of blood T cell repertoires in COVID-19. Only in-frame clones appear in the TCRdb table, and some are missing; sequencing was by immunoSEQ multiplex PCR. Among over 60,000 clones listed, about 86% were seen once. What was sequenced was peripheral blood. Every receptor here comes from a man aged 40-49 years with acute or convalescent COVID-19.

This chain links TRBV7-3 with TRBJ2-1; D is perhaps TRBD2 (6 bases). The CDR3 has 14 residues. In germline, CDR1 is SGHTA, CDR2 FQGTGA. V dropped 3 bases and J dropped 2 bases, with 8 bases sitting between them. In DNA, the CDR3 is TGTGCCAGCAGCTTTGGGACTGCCTACAATGAGCAGTTCTTC. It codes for CASSFGTAYNEQFF.

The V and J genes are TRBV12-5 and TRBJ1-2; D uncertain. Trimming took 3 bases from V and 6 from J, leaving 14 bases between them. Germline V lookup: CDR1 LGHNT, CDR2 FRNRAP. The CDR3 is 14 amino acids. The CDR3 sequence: CASGFGGSSDGYTF. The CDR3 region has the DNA TGTGCTAGTGGTTTTGGCGGGTCCTCTGATGGCTACACCTTC.

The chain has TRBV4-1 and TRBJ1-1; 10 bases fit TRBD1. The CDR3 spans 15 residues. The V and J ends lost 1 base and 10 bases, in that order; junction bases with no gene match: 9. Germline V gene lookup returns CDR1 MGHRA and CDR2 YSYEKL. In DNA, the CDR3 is TGCGCCAGCAGCCAAGGCCGGGACAGGGGTGGTGGAGCTTTCTTT. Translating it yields CASSQGRDRGGGAFF.

CDR3 protein: CASSEPGQGEEQYF. CDR3 coding DNA: TGTGCCAGCAGTGAACCGGGACAGGGTGAGGAGCAGTACTTC. The V call is TRBV25-1, the J call TRBJ2-7; 9 bases are shared with TRBD1. Trimming took 2 bases from V and 7 from J; bases not matched to a gene: 6. CDR3 length: 14 residues. CDR1 and CDR2 from the germline V gene are MGHDK and SYGVNS.

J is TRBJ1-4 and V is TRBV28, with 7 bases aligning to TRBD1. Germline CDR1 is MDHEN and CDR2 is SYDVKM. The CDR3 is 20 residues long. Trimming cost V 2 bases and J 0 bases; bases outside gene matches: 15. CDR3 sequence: CASSLDPPTGALTTNEKLFF. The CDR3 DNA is TGTGCCAGCAGTTTAGATCCCCCCACAGGGGCGCTTACAACTAATGAAAAACTGTTTTTT.

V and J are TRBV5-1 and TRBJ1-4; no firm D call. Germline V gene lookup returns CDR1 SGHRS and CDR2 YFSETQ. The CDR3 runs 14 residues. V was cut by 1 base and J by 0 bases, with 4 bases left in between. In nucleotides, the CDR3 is TGCGCCAGCAGCTTGTCTGCAACTAATGAAAAACTGTTTTTT. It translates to CASSLSATNEKLFF.

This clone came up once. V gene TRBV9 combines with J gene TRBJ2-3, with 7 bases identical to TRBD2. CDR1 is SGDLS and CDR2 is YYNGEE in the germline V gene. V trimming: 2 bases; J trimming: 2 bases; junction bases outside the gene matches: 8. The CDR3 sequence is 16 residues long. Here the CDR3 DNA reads TGTGCCAGCAGCGTGGCCGGGACTAACCCCACAGATACGCAGTATTTT. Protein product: CASSVAGTNPTDTQYF.

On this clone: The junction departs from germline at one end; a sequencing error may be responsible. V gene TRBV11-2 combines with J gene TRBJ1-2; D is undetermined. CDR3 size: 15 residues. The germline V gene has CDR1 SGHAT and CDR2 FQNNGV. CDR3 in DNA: TGTGCCAGCAGCATAGAACGGGTTTCTAACTATGGCTACACCTTC. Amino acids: CASSIERVSNYGYTF.

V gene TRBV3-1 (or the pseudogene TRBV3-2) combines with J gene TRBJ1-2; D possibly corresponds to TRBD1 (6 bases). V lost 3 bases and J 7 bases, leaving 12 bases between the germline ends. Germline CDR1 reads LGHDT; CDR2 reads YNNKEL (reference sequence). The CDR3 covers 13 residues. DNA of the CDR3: TGTGCCAGCAGCCAGAACAGGGTGGTTGGCTACACCTTC. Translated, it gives CASSQNRVVGYTF.

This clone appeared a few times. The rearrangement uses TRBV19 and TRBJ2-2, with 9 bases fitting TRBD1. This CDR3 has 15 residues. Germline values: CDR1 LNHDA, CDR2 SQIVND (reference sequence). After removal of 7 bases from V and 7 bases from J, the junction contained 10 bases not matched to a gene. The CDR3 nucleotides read TGTGCCAGTACCAAGGGGACAGGGTTTGGCGGGGAGCTGTTTTTT. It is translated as CASTKGTGFGGELFF.

Here the CDR3 DNA reads TGTGCCAGCAGTTATCGAGGCGGGGCCCTAGAAGAGACCCAGTACTTC. Protein product: CASSYRGGALEETQYF. The chain links TRBV6-5 to TRBJ2-5, with D possibly being TRBD2 (6 bases). V was clipped by 3 bases and J by 3 bases, with 17 bases between them. This CDR3 spans 16 amino acids. Germline V gene lookup returns CDR1 MNHEY and CDR2 SVGAGI.

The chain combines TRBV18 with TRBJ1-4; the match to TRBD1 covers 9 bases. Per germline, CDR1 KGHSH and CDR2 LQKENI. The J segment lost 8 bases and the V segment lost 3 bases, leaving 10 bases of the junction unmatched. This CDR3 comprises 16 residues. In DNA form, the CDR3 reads TGTGCCAGCTCACCGGCGACAGGGGGGCTCATGGAAAAACTGTTTTTT. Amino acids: CASSPATGGLMEKLFF.

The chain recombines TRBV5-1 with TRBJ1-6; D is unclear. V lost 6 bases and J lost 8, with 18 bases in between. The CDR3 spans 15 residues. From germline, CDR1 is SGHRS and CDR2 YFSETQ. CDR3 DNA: TGCGCCAGCACAGTTTCGACGGCCGGGGATTCACCCCTCCACTTT. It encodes CASTVSTAGDSPLHF.

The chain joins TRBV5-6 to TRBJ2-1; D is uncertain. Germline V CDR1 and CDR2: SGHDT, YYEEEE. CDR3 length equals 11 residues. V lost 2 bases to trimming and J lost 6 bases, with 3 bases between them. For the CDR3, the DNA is TGTGCCAGCAGCTTAGCCAATGAGCAGTTCTTC. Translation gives CASSLANEQFF.

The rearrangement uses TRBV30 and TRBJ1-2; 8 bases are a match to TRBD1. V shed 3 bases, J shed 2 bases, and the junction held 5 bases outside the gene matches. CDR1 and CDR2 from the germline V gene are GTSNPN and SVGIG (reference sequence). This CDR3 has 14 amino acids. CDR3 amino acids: CAWRQTGGNYGYTF. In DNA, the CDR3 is TGTGCCTGGAGGCAAACAGGGGGGAACTATGGCTACACCTTC.

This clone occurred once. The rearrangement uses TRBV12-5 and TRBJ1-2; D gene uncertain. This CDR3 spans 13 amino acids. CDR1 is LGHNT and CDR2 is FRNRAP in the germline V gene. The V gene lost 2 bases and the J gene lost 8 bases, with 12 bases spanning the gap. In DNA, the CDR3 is TGTGCTAGTGGTTTGTCAGGCTTCGAGGGCTACACCTTC. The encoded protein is CASGLSGFEGYTF.

CDR3 DNA: TGTGCCACCAGTGATAAGGGACAGGGTATGGATCAGCCCCAGCATTTT. This gives the protein CATSDKGQGMDQPQHF. The rearrangement joins TRBV24-1 to TRBJ1-5; 9 bases align to TRBD1. The CDR3 extends over 16 amino acids. CDR1 is KGHDR and CDR2 is SFDVKD in the germline V gene. V trimming: 3 bases; J trimming: 5 bases; junction bases outside the gene matches: 7.

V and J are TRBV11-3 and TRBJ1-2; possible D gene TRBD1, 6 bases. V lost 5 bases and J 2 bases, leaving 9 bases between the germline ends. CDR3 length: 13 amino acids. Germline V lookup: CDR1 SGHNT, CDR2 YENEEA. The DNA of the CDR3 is TGTGCCAGCAGCCCGGACAGAAACTATGGCTACACCTTC. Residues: CASSPDRNYGYTF.

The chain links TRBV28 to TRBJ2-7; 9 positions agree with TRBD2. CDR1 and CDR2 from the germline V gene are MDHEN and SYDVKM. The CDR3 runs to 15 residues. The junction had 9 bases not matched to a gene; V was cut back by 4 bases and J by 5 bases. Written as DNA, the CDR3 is TGTGCCAGCAGTTCCCCCGCGGGGGGGGGCGACGAGCAGTACTTC. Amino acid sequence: CASSSPAGGGDEQYF.

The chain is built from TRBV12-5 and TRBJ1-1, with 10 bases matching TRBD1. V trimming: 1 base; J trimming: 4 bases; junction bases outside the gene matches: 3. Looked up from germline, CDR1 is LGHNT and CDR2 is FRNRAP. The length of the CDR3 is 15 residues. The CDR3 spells CASGLGTGGITEAFF. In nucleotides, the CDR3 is TGTGCTAGTGGTTTGGGGACAGGGGGTATCACTGAAGCTTTCTTT. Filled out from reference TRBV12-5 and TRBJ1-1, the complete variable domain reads DARVTQTPRHKVTEMGQEVTMRCQPILGHNTVFWYRQTMMQGLELLAYFRNRAPLDDSGMPKDRFSAEMPDATLATLKIQPSEPRDSAVYFCASGLGTGGITEAFFGQGTRLTVV.

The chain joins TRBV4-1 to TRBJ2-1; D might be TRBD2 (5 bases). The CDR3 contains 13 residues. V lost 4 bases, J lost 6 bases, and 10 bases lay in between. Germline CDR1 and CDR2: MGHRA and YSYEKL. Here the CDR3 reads CASSPIRGNEQFF. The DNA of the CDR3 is TGCGCCAGCAGCCCCATCCGGGGCAATGAGCAGTTCTTC.

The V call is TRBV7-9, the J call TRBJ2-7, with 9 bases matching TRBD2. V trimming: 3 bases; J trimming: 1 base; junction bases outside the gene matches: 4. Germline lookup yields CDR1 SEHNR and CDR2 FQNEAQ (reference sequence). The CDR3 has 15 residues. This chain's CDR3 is CASSFLSGGSYEQYF. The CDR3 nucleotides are TGTGCCAGCAGCTTCCTCAGCGGGGGGTCCTACGAGCAGTACTTC.

CDR3 protein: CASSPSSNQPQHF. The DNA of the CDR3 is TGTGCCAGCTCACCGAGTAGCAATCAGCCCCAGCATTTT. The chain combines TRBV18 with TRBJ1-5; D ambiguous. CDR1 is KGHSH, CDR2 LQKENI, per germline. This CDR3 contains 13 residues. With 3 bases removed from V and 0 bases from J, the gap between germline ends came to 3 bases.

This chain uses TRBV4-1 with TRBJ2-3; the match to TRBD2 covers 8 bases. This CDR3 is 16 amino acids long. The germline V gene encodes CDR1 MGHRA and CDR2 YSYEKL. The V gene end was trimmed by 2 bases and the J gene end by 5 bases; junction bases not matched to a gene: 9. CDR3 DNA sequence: TGCGCCAGCAGCCAACTCGACCGGGGGGGGCGAGATACGCAGTATTTT. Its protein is CASSQLDRGGRDTQYF.

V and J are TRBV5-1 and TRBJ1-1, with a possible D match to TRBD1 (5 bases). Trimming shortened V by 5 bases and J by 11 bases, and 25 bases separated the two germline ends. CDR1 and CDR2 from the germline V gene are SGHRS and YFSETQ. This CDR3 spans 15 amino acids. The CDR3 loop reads CASSRGRDYEDTAFF. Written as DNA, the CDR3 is TGCGCCAGCAGTAGGGGCAGGGACTATGAAGATACGGCTTTCTTT.

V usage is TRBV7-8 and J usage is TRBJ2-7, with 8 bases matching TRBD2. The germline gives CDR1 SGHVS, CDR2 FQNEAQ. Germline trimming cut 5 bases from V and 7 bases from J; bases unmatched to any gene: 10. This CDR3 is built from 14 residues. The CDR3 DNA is TGTGCCAGCAGCACCGGGACTAGGAGCATGGAGCAGTACTTC. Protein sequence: CASSTGTRSMEQYF.

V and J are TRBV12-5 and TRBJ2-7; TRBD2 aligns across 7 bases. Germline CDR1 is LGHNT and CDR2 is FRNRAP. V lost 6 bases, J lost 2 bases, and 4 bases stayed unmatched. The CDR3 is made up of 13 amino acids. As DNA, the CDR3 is TGTGCTAGTGGCGGGGGGAACCCCTACGAGCAGTACTTC. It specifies CASGGGNPYEQYF. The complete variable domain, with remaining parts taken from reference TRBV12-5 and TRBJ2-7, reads DARVTQTPRHKVTEMGQEVTMRCQPILGHNTVFWYRQTMMQGLELLAYFRNRAPLDDSGMPKDRFSAEMPDATLATLKIQPSEPRDSAVYFCASGGGNPYEQYFGPGTRLTVT.

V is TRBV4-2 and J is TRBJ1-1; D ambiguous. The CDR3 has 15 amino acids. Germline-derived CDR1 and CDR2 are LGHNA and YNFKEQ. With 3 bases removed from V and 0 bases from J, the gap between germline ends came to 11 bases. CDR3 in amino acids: CASSHLPNMNTEAFF. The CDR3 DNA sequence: TGTGCCAGCAGCCACCTTCCAAACATGAACACTGAAGCTTTCTTT.

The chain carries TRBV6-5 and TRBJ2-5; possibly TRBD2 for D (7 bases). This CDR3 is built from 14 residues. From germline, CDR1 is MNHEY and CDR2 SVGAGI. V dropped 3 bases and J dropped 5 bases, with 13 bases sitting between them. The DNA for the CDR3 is TGTGCCAGCAGTTATCGGGGGGCCGGCGAGACCCAGTACTTC. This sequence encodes CASSYRGAGETQYF.

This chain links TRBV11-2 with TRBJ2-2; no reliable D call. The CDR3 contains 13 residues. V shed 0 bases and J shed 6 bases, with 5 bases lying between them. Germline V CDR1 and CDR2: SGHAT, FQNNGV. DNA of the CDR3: TGTGCCAGCAGCTTAGATAGCCCCGGGGAGCTGTTTTTT. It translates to CASSLDSPGELFF.

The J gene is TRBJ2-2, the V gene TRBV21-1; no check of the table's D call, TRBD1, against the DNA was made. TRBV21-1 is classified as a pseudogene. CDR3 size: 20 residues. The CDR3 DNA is TGTGCCAGCTGGCCCGTTCGAAGACAGGGTAGGAGAGCGAACACCGGGGAGCTGTTTTTT. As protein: CASWPVRRQGRRANTGELFF.

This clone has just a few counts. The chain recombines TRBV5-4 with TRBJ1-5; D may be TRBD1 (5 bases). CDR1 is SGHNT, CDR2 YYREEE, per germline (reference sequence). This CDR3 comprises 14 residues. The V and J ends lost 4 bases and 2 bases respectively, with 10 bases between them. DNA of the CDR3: TGTGCCAGCAGCCAGGGAGGGGGCAATCAGCCCCAGCATTTT. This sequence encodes CASSQGGGNQPQHF.